The clone carrying this T cell receptor (beta chain) has only a few counts. The CDR3 extends over 14 amino acids. Deletions cut 6 bases from V and 6 bases from J, with 14 bases between. The germline gives CDR1 MNHEY, CDR2 SVGEGT. These data are taken from a study of blood T cell repertoires in COVID-19. The table came from immunoSEQ multiplex PCR; TCRdb's copy has only in-frame clones and leaves some out. Of some 500,000 clones in the sample, approximately 90% are singletons; the top ten hold 1.8%. The receptor comes from a middle-aged woman who had recovered from COVID-19. The rearrangement uses TRBV6-2 or TRBV6-3 and TRBJ2-2; a possible D gene is TRBD1 (6 bases). What was sequenced was PBMCs or T cells enriched from blood (not recorded which). The CDR3 bases are TGTGCCAGCAGCCGGACAGCGAAAGCCGGGGAGCTGTTTTTT. Its translation is CASSRTAKAGELFF.